The 26 T cell receptor beta chains reported below all come from one sample, sequenced in a study of T-cell reconstitution after alpha-beta-depleted transplantation in children. Preparation of the TCRbeta library was carried out with unique molecular identifiers. Each CDR3 protein is one row after TCRdb ran MiXCR on the PCR reads. Of under 850,000 distinct CDR3 sequences listed, 13% are singletons. The starting material was PBMCs, obtained before TCRalphabeta/CD19-depleted stem cell transplant. The origin of the receptors is a girl under 10 years old with congenital amegakaryocytic thrombocytopenia, due to receive a stem cell transplant.

The rearrangement links TRBV9 to TRBJ2-2; D is perhaps TRBD2 (5 bases). The CDR3 runs 15 residues. Trimming pared 4 bases from V and 7 bases from J, leaving 17 bases between. The germline gives CDR1 SGDLS, CDR2 YYNGEE. CDR3 in DNA: TGTGCCAGCAGCACCCCTGGGCCTAGCCGCGGGGAGCTGTTTTTT. Translated: CASSTPGPSRGELFF.

This clonotype came up many times. This rearrangement joins TRBV15 to TRBJ2-1, with D unresolved. Per the germline V gene, CDR1 is LNHNV and CDR2 is YYDKDF (reference sequence). V lost 4 bases, J lost 7 bases, and 11 bases lay in between. There are 13 residues in the CDR3. The CDR3 region has the DNA TGTGCCACCAGCATGATAGACCTTAATGAGCAGTTCTTC. It codes for CATSMIDLNEQFF.

J is TRBJ2-7 and V is TRBV27; 7 nucleotides line up with TRBD2. This CDR3 has 14 amino acids. J was trimmed by 4 bases and V by 7 bases; bases with no gene match: 10. CDR1 is MNHEY and CDR2 is SMNVEV in the germline V gene (reference sequence). Here the CDR3 reads CASKQDWGGYEQYF. The CDR3 DNA reads TGTGCCAGCAAACAGGACTGGGGAGGGTACGAGCAGTACTTC.

This clonotype was seen only a few times. The chain uses TRBV29-1 and TRBJ2-3; 8 positions agree with TRBD2. V lost 4 bases, J lost 2 bases, and 5 bases stayed unmatched. This CDR3 region has 14 residues. Germline V lookup: CDR1 SQVTM, CDR2 ANQGSEA. CDR3: CSVVLAGYTDTQYF. The DNA for the CDR3 is TGCAGCGTTGTGTTAGCGGGGTACACAGATACGCAGTATTTT.

This clonotype was detected only a few times. The chain has TRBV7-2 and TRBJ2-2; D gene ambiguous. CDR1 SGHTA and CDR2 FQGNSA come from the germline V gene. V was shortened by 4 bases and J by 7 bases, with 10 bases between the two germline ends. CDR3 size: 13 residues. CDR3 sequence: CASSSLTVGELFF. The DNA of the CDR3 is TGTGCCAGCAGCTCCCTTACGGTCGGGGAGCTGTTTTTT.

A few counts support this clonotype. J is TRBJ2-5 and V is TRBV29-1; D not certain. Deletions cut 5 bases from V and 5 bases from J, with 9 bases between. Germline V gives CDR1 SQVTM, CDR2 ANQGSEA. This CDR3 spans 11 amino acids. CDR3 bases: TGCAGCGTTCGACCTCTCGAGACCCAGTACTTC. It is translated as CSVRPLETQYF.

This clonotype was counted ten times or more. This chain connects TRBV15 to TRBJ2-2; D gene uncertain. The CDR3 is 16 amino acids. V lost 5 bases, J lost 1 base, and 14 bases lay in between. In germline, CDR1 is LNHNV, CDR2 YYDKDF (reference sequence). The chain's CDR3 is CATSLSLYKNTGELFF. The CDR3 nucleotides read TGTGCCACCAGCCTATCGTTATACAAGAACACCGGGGAGCTGTTTTTT.

The V and J genes are TRBV29-1 and TRBJ2-3; unclear D gene. The CDR3 contains 13 residues. Germline V gene data show CDR1 as SQVTM and CDR2 as ANQGSEA. Trimming stripped 0 bases from V and 4 bases from J, with 8 bases between. CDR3 region: CSVEEGRADTQYF. DNA for the CDR3: TGCAGCGTTGAAGAGGGCAGAGCAGATACGCAGTATTTT.

This clonotype was picked up a small number of times. One end of the junction varies from germline; a read error may be responsible. The rearrangement uses TRBV11-2 and TRBJ2-4; 9 bases are shared with TRBD1. The germline V gene has CDR1 SGHAT and CDR2 FQNNGV. The CDR3 is 13 amino acids. The CDR3 protein is CASSRPGTGFKSF. Here the CDR3 DNA reads TGTGCCAGCAGCCGTCCCGGGACAGGGTTTAAAAGCTTC.

Many counts were recorded for this clonotype. The chain recombines TRBV7-2 with TRBJ2-1, with TRBD1 identical over 9 bases. Germline V gene lookup returns CDR1 SGHTA and CDR2 FQGNSA. Trimming removed 4 bases from V and 2 bases from J; junction bases left unmatched: 3. The CDR3 spans 15 residues. The CDR3 is CASSSDRGAYNEQFF. The CDR3, as DNA: TGTGCCAGCAGCTCGGACAGGGGAGCCTACAATGAGCAGTTCTTC.

The chain recombines TRBV11-2 with TRBJ2-2, with D tentatively TRBD2 (6 bases). The germline CDR1 and CDR2 sequences are SGHAT and FQNNGV. CDR3 size: 15 residues. V lost 0 bases and J lost 1, with 6 bases in between. CDR3 in DNA: TGTGCCAGCAGCTTAGAGGGGGGGAACACCGGGGAGCTGTTTTTT. This sequence encodes CASSLEGGNTGELFF.

Only a few counts were recorded for this clonotype. The CDR3 nucleotides read TGTGCCAGCAGCTTAGGCCCGGGACAGACTAACTATGGCTACACCTTC. This sequence encodes CASSLGPGQTNYGYTF. The chain recombines TRBV5-6 with TRBJ1-2; 7 bases line up with TRBD1. V lost 2 bases and J lost 0; bases outside the gene matches: 7. The CDR3 extends over 16 amino acids. CDR1 SGHDT and CDR2 YYEEEE come from the germline V gene.

V usage is TRBV11-2 and J usage is TRBJ2-1; D may correspond to TRBD1 or TRBD2 (5 bases each). The CDR3 is 17 residues long. Trimming stripped 1 base from V and 0 bases from J, with 13 bases between. CDR1 is SGHAT and CDR2 is FQNNGV in the germline V gene. The CDR3 reads CASSLGDGISSYNEQFF. CDR3 DNA sequence: TGTGCCAGCAGCTTAGGGGACGGAATAAGCTCCTACAATGAGCAGTTCTTC.

This clonotype was observed a few times. The chain has TRBV5-1 and TRBJ2-5, with D perhaps matching TRBD1 (6 bases). This CDR3 has 14 residues. Trimming shortened V by 6 bases and J by 5 bases, and 17 bases separated the two germline ends. Per the germline V gene, CDR1 is SGHRS and CDR2 is YFSETQ. CDR3 bases: TGCGCCAGCACCCTCCGGGCAGGGGTGGAGACCCAGTACTTC. Protein sequence: CASTLRAGVETQYF.

This clonotype was recorded many times. The chain employs TRBV10-3 and TRBJ2-2; the match to TRBD2 covers 7 bases. CDR1 ENHRY and CDR2 SYGVKD come from the germline V gene. J lost 5 bases, V lost 7 bases, and 7 bases had no gene match. The CDR3 loop spans 14 amino acids. CDR3 protein: CAITASGGTGELFF. The CDR3 bases are TGTGCCATCACGGCTAGCGGAGGAACCGGGGAGCTGTTTTTT.

As for this clonotype: Given a much more abundant clone one base away, this may be a read error. The V and J genes are TRBV5-5 and TRBJ2-2; no definite D call. The CDR3 is 17 amino acids. Per germline, CDR1 SGHKS and CDR2 YYEKEE (reference sequence). The CDR3 DNA follows: TGTGCCAGCAGCTTGGAGTGGGTCTGGCGAGACACCCGGGAGCTGTTTTTT. The encoded protein is CASSLEWVWRDTRELFF.

This clonotype was counted only a few times. The CDR3 nucleotides read TGTGCCAGCAGTTACCTACGACAGCGGCTCTCTGGGGCCAACGTCCTGACTTTC. This encodes CASSYLRQRLSGANVLTF. V and J are TRBV6-5 and TRBJ2-6; D tentatively reads TRBD1 or TRBD2 (5 bases each). V shed 2 bases and J shed 0 bases, with 14 bases lying between them. Germline CDR1 MNHEY, CDR2 SVGAGI. The CDR3 spans 18 residues.

This clonotype was observed a few times. V usage is TRBV14 and J usage is TRBJ1-3; D may be TRBD1 (6 bases). V shed 4 bases and J shed 4 bases, with 17 bases lying between them. This CDR3 contains 16 residues. CDR1 SGHDN and CDR2 FVKESK come from the germline V gene. The CDR3 bases are TGTGCCAGCAGCCGACTGGACAGTCGGAGCGGAAACACCATATATTTT. Its translation is CASSRLDSRSGNTIYF.

This clonotype has only one observation. This sequence may be a read error, since a much larger clone differs from it by one base. The CDR3 ends on some other residue instead of the conserved phenylalanine or tryptophan, so this is likely a read error. This rearrangement joins TRBV11-3 to TRBJ2-3; D is perhaps TRBD1 or TRBD2 (5 bases each). The CDR3 contains 12 residues. V was trimmed by 4 bases and J by 8 bases, leaving 10 bases between them. The V gene's germline CDR1 is SGHNT and CDR2 YENEEA. The CDR3 sequence is CASSWDGRTQYI. The CDR3 coding sequence is TGTGCCAGCAGCTGGGACGGGCGTACGCAGTATATT.

This clonotype was seen many times. The chain carries TRBV11-2 and TRBJ2-2; D remains ambiguous. V lost 0 bases and J lost 3, with 11 bases in between. The CDR3 extends over 16 amino acids. The germline CDR1 and CDR2 sequences are SGHAT and FQNNGV. CDR3 nucleotides: TGTGCCAGCAGCTTAGAGGACGGGCCTTACACCGGGGAGCTGTTTTTT. Protein: CASSLEDGPYTGELFF.

The rearrangement links TRBV7-6 to TRBJ2-7; 9 positions match TRBD1. V trimming: 4 bases; J trimming: 3 bases; junction bases outside the gene matches: 7. The CDR3 is 15 amino acids. Germline V gives CDR1 SGHVS, CDR2 FNYEAQ. CDR3 amino acids: CASSSPDRGVYEQYF. The CDR3 DNA sequence: TGTGCCAGCAGCTCCCCGGACAGGGGCGTCTACGAGCAGTACTTC.

Comment on this clonotype: Just one base apart from a much larger clone, this may be a read error. The chain recombines TRBV5-1 with TRBJ2-2; perhaps TRBD1 as D (7 bases). With 3 bases removed from V and 5 bases from J, the gap between germline ends came to 11 bases. The CDR3 length is 14 residues. Germline V gene data show CDR1 as SGHRS and CDR2 as YFSETQ. CDR3 nucleotide sequence: TGCGCCAGCAGCTCGGAGGGACAGACCGGGGAGCTGTTTTTT. Protein sequence: CASSSEGQTGELFF.

Of note for this clonotype: One end of the junction varies from germline; a read error may be responsible. The CDR3 nucleotides are TGTGCCAGCAGCCGGAACGCTGAAGCTTTCTTT. As protein: CASSRNAEAFF. The genes are TRBV7-9 and TRBJ1-1; D gene unclear. Germline V gives CDR1 SEHNR, CDR2 FQNEAQ (reference sequence). The CDR3 sequence is 11 residues long.

This clonotype showed up many times. This rearrangement joins TRBV5-1 to TRBJ2-4; a weak D match, TRBD2 (5 bases). Trimming cost V 5 bases and J 9 bases, with 18 bases left between them. The germline V gene encodes CDR1 SGHRS and CDR2 YFSETQ. The CDR3 is made up of 14 amino acids. CDR3: CASRNLGEEGIQYF. In DNA, the CDR3 is TGCGCCAGCAGGAACCTCGGGGAAGAAGGCATTCAGTACTTC.

The genes are TRBV15 and TRBJ2-7, with D tentatively TRBD1 or TRBD2 (5 bases each). Germline V gives CDR1 LNHNV, CDR2 YYDKDF (reference sequence). This CDR3 has 16 residues. V shed 3 bases and J shed 3 bases, with 18 bases lying between them. CDR3 bases: TGTGCCACCAGCAGGTACTATGGGACCGTCGACTACGAGCAGTACTTC. This sequence encodes CATSRYYGTVDYEQYF.

The table lists this clonotype with a few counts. V and J are TRBV30 and TRBJ2-1; D not resolved. The V end lost 3 bases, the J end lost 11 bases, and 17 bases lay between the germline ends. Germline-derived CDR1 and CDR2 are GTSNPN and SVGIG (reference sequence). This CDR3 has 13 residues. The CDR3 region has the DNA TGTGCCTGGAGCGCTAATAGTCGAGTCAAGCAGTTCTTC. Protein product: CAWSANSRVKQFF.